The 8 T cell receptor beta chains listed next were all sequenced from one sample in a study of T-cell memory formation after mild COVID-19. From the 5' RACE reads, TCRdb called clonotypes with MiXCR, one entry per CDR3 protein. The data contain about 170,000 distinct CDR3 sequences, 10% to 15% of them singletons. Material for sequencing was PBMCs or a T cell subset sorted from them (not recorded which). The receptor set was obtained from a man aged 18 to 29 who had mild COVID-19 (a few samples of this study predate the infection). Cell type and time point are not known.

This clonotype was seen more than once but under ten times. The DNA of the CDR3 is TGTGCCAGCAGCCAAGGGATAGGAGTCTATGGCTACACCTTC. Translated, it gives CASSQGIGVYGYTF. This chain links TRBV14 with TRBJ1-2; D gene unclear. V shed 1 base and J shed 4 bases, with 10 bases lying between them. Germline V gene data show CDR1 as SGHDN and CDR2 as FVKESK. This CDR3 comprises 14 residues.

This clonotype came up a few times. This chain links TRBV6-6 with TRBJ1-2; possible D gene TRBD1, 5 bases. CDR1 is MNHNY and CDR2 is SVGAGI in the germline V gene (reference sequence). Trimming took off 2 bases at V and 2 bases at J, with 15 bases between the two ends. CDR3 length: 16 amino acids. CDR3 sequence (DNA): TGTGCCAGCAGTTACCCCCGGAGAGGGGCAAACTATGGCTACACCTTC. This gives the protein CASSYPRRGANYGYTF.

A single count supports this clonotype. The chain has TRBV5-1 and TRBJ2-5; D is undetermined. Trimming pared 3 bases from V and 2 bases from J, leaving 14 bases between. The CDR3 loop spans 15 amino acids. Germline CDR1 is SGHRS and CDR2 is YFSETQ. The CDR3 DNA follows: TGCGCCAGCAGCTCAACTGGTACACCACAAGAGACCCAGTACTTC. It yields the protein CASSSTGTPQETQYF.

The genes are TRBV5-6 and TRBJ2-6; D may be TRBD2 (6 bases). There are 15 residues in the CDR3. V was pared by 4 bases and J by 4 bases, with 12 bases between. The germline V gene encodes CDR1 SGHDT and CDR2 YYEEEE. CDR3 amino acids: CASSPGRRGANVLTF. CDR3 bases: TGTGCCAGCAGCCCCGGGAGACGAGGGGCCAACGTCCTGACTTTC.

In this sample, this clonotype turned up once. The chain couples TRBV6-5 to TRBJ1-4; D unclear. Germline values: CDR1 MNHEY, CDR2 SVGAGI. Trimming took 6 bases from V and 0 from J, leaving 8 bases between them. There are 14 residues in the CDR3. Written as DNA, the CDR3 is TGTGCCAGCAGGCGGATTTCAACTAATGAAAAACTGTTTTTT. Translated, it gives CASRRISTNEKLFF.

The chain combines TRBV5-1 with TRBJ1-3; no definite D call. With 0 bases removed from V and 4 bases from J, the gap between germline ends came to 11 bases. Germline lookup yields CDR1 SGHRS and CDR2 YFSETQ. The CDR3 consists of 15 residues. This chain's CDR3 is CASSLDPGQGNTIYF. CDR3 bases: TGCGCCAGCAGCTTGGACCCCGGGCAGGGAAACACCATATATTTT.

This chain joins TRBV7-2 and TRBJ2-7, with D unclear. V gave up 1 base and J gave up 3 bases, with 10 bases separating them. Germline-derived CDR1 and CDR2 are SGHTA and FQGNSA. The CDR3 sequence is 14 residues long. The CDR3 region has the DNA TGTGCCAGCAGCTTAGAGGGCCGGAGCTACGAGCAGTACTTC. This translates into CASSLEGRSYEQYF.

The CDR3 sequence: CASSLVGGMAGELFF. In DNA, the CDR3 is TGTGCCAGCAGCTTGGTCGGGGGTATGGCCGGGGAGCTGTTTTTT. The chain employs TRBV5-4 and TRBJ2-2; tentative D call: TRBD2 (6 bases). Germline loops: CDR1 SGHNT, CDR2 YYREEE (reference sequence). The CDR3 runs 15 residues. V lost 0 bases and J 6 bases, leaving 12 bases between the germline ends.